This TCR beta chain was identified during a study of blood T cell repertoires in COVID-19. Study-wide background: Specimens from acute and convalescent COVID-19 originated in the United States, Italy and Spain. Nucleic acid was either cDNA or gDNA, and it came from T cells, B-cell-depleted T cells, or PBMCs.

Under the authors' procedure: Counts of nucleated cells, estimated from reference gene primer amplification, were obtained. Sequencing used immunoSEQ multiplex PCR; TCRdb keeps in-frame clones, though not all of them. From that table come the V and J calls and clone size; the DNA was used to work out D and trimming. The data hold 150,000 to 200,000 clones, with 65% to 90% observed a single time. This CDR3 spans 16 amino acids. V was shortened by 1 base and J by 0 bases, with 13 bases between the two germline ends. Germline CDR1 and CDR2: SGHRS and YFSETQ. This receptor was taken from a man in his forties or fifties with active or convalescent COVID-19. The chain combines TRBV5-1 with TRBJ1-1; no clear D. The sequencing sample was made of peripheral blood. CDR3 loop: CASSLTFARLNTEAFF. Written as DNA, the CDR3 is TGCGCCAGCAGCTTGACGTTCGCTCGGTTGAACACTGAAGCTTTCTTT.